The TCR beta chain under discussion was sequenced for a study of T cell changes during pregnancy in multiple sclerosis. The CDR3 is 11 residues long. Germline assignment: CDR1 LNHDA and CDR2 SQIVND (reference sequence). The V and J ends lost 11 bases and 4 bases, in that order; junction bases with no gene match: 2. Using immunoSEQ multiplex PCR, the repertoire was profiled, and TCRdb retains in-frame clones only, with some absent. The repertoire includes tens of thousands of clones, roughly 90% of them detected once, and about 0.18% sits in the top ten. This clone was seen a single time. The sample was CD4+ T cells from peripheral blood mononuclear cells, taken after pregnancy. This rearrangement joins TRBV19 to TRBJ1-2; 9 nucleotides line up with TRBD1. This clonotype was obtained from a female donor in good health, enrolled as a control in a pregnancy study. The CDR3 loop reads CAQDRGYGYTF. The CDR3 nucleotides read TGTGCCCAGGACAGGGGCTATGGCTACACCTTC.